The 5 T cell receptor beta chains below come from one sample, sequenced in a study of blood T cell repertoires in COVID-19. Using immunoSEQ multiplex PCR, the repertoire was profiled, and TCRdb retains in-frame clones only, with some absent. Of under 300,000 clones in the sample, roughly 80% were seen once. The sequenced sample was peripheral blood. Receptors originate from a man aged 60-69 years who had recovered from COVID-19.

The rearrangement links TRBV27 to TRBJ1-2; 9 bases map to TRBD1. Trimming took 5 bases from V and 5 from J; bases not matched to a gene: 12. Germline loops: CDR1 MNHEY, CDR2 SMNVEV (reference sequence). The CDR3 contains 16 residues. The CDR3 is CASSGLGTGNPYGYTF. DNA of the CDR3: TGTGCCAGCAGTGGACTCGGGACAGGGAACCCTTATGGCTACACCTTC.

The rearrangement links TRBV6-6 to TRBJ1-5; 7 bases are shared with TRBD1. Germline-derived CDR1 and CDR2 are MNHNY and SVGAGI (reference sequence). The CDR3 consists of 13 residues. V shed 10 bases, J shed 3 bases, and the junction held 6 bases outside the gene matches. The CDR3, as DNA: TGTGCCACCAGACAGGGTCCCAATCAGCCCCAGCATTTT. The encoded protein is CATRQGPNQPQHF.

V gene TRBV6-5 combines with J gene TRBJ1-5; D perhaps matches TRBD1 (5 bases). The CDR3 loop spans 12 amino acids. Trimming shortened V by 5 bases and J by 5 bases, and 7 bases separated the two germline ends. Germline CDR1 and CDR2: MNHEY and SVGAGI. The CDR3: CASSRGYQPQHF. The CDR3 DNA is TGTGCCAGCAGTCGGGGGTATCAGCCCCAGCATTTT.

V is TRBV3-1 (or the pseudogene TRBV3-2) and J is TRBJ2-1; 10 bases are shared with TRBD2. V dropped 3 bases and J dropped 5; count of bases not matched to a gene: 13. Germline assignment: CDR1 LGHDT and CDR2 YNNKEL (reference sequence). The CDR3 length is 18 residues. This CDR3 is CASSHFPSGRWANNEQFF. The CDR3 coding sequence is TGTGCCAGCAGCCACTTCCCTAGCGGGAGATGGGCTAACAATGAGCAGTTCTTC.

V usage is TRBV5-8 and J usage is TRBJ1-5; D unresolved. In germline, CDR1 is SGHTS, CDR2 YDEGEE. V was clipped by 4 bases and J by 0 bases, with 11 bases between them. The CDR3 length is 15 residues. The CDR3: CASSQHDFSNQPQHF. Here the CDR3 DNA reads TGTGCCAGCAGCCAACACGACTTTAGCAATCAGCCCCAGCATTTT.